The TCR beta chain under discussion was sequenced for a study of blood T cell repertoires in COVID-19. About the study: Spain, Italy and the United States supplied samples that represented acute and convalescent COVID-19. The cDNA or gDNA used as material had been derived from T cells, B-cell-depleted T cells, or PBMCs.

V lost 6 bases and J 1 base, leaving 9 bases between the germline ends. CDR1 SNHLY and CDR2 FYNNEI come from the germline V gene. There are 13 residues in the CDR3. Per the original data handling: Reference gene primers were amplified, and this amplification served to estimate nucleated cell counts. Sequenced by immunoSEQ multiplex PCR; TCRdb stores in-frame clones only, minus some. That table furnishes V, J and clone size, whereas the DNA furnished D and trimming. Of roughly 140,000 clones listed, 75% to 90% were seen once; the top ten hold approximately 11%. The gene calls are TRBV2 and TRBJ2-5; D remains ambiguous. Sample: peripheral blood. This clonotype originated in a woman older than 75 with acute or convalescent COVID-19. This CDR3 is CASRVEVQETQYF. In DNA form, the CDR3 reads TGTGCCAGCAGGGTCGAGGTCCAAGAGACCCAGTACTTC.